The 3 T cell receptor beta chains given below trace back to one sample, sequenced in a study of T-cell memory formation after mild COVID-19. Via MiXCR, TCRdb re-called the 5' RACE reads, giving one row per CDR3 protein. The sample records around 430,000 distinct CDR3 sequences, about 16% being singletons. Sequenced input: PBMCs or a T cell subset sorted from them (not recorded which). These receptors all come from a man aged 18 to 29 who had mild COVID-19 (a few samples of this study predate the infection). Cell type and time point are not known.

This clonotype has just a few counts. The chain combines TRBV28 with TRBJ2-5; weak D call: TRBD1 (6 bases). CDR3 length equals 14 residues. The germline V gene encodes CDR1 MDHEN and CDR2 SYDVKM. Trimming removed 4 bases at V and 2 bases at J, with 11 bases between. CDR3 protein: CASSSGQLQETQYF. For the CDR3, the DNA is TGTGCCAGCAGTTCTGGACAGCTACAAGAGACCCAGTACTTC.

This clonotype was observed a few times. V is TRBV5-1 and J is TRBJ2-5, with 8 bases aligning to TRBD1. J lost 4 bases, V lost 4 bases, and 15 bases had no gene match. Germline V lookup: CDR1 SGHRS, CDR2 YFSETQ. The CDR3 spans 17 residues. For the CDR3, the DNA is TGCGCCAGCAGCCTGTACCTCAGGGGGCAGGCGGGAGAGACCCAGTACTTC. This codes for CASSLYLRGQAGETQYF.

The chain carries TRBV4-3 and TRBJ2-7; the D is unclear. The CDR3 extends over 12 amino acids. Trimming cost V 0 bases and J 8 bases, with 8 bases left between them. Germline assignment: CDR1 LGHNA and CDR2 YSLEER. CDR3 coding DNA: TGCGCCAGCAGCCAAGATAGGCAGAAGCAGTACTTC. It yields the protein CASSQDRQKQYF.